This T cell receptor (beta chain) derives from a study of spatial heterogeneity in lung cancer. Study overall: Raw sequencing reads included, on average, more than eight appearances of each unique TCR and UMI combination.

Time point described: sample taken at primary tumor resection. Germline V gives CDR1 LGHNA, CDR2 YSLEER. V was pared by 2 bases and J by 3 bases, with 13 bases between. CDR3 size: 16 residues. TCRdb itself ran the 5' RACE reads through MiXCR, one entry per CDR3 protein. The table includes about 8,100 distinct CDR3 sequences, 4.5% to 6% detected once. Study-wide results and caveats: Tumor mutation count correlated with how many alpha and beta TCRs expanded intratumorally.

This clonotype was counted many times. Its matching antigen is unknown. The rearrangement uses TRBV4-3 and TRBJ2-2, with D possibly being TRBD2 (6 bases). This TCR was sampled from a male donor with early-stage non-small cell lung cancer. The input for sequencing was lung tumor tissue, taken at surgery. The CDR3 DNA follows: TGCGCCAGCAGCCAAAGGAGCGGGCCGTACACCGGGGAGCTGTTTTTT. Its protein product is CASSQRSGPYTGELFF.